These T cell receptor beta chains were read from a single sample in a study of blood T cell repertoires in COVID-19. The method was immunoSEQ multiplex PCR; TCRdb's version includes in-frame clones alone and lacks a portion of them. The sample lists approximately 45,000 clones, 80% to 90% occurring once. Sequencing was done on a sample of peripheral blood. Receptors originate from a woman older than 75 with acute or convalescent COVID-19. CDR3s include the opening cysteine and the closing phenylalanine or tryptophan. The order of the fields is J gene, D gene, V gene, clone size, CDR3 DNA, CDR3 protein. The D gene is left open where the match is weak. Clone size, where shown, is once, few, many, or a class for clones that have expanded.

>TRBJ1-1|TRBD1|TRBV30|few
TGTGCCTGGAGCCAGGGGGCGAGGTTAGACACTGAAGCTTTCTTT
CAWSQGARLDTEAFF
>TRBJ1-5|-|TRBV7-6|-
TGTGCCAGCAGCTTGAAACCAGCTGGGGCTCAGCCCCAGCATTTT
CASSLKPAGAQPQHF
>TRBJ1-5|TRBD1|TRBV30|-
TGTGCCTGGAGTGGTCCGGGACAGGGAAGTCAGCCCCAGCATTTT
CAWSGPGQGSQPQHF
>TRBJ1-2|TRBD1|TRBV23-1|-
TGCGCCAGCAGCCAGGACAGGCCCGGCTACACCTTC
CASSQDRPGYTF
>TRBJ1-4|TRBD1|TRBV9|-
TGTGCCAGCAGCGGACAGGGGAGAGAAAAACTGTTTTTT
CASSGQGREKLFF
>TRBJ1-1|-|TRBV9|-
TGTGCCAGCAGCGTAGTTTCTGGGGGCGTCGCTGAAGCTTTCTTT
CASSVVSGGVAEAFF
>TRBJ1-3|-|TRBV4-2|-
TGTGCCAGCAGCCAAGAAAGCCCGGCGACAGTGGGGGGGGGCACAGGAAACACCATATATTTT
CASSQESPATVGGGTGNTIYF
>TRBJ2-7|-|TRBV27|-
TGTGCCAGCAGTTTCAGCGGGGGACAGTTTTACGAGCAGTACTTC
CASSFSGGQFYEQYF
>TRBJ2-1|TRBD2|TRBV5-4|-
TGTGCCAGCAGATTTGGGACTAGCGGGGGGTACAATGAGCAGTTCTTC
CASRFGTSGGYNEQFF
>TRBJ2-2|TRBD1|TRBV18|-
TGTGCCAGCTCACCACCGACAGGGGGTACCGGGGAGCTGTTTTTT
CASSPPTGGTGELFF
>TRBJ2-2|TRBD2|TRBV5-1|-
TGCGCCAGCAGCTCAAAGCGGGGCGCCGGGGAGCTGTTTTTT
CASSSKRGAGELFF
>TRBJ2-7|-|TRBV3-1/TRBV3-2|-
TGTGCCAGCAGCCACCTGGGGGCCAACGAGCAGTACTTC
CASSHLGANEQYF
>TRBJ2-5|TRBD2|TRBV7-9|-
TGTGCCAGCAGCTTAATAGCGGGGGGGCAGGAGACCCAGTACTTC
CASSLIAGGQETQYF
>TRBJ1-1|-|TRBV19|-
TGTGCCAGTAGAGGGGCACAGGGCCCAAATGCGGGAGCTGAAGCTTTCTTT
CASRGAQGPNAGAEAFF
>TRBJ1-1|-|TRBV6-5|-
TGTGCCAGCAGTTACTCGGGGCGGACTGAAGCTTTCTTT
CASSYSGRTEAFF
>TRBJ1-1|-|TRBV7-6|-
TGTGCCAGCAGCTTAATAAACTCAATGAACACTGAAGCTTTCTTT
CASSLINSMNTEAFF
>TRBJ1-6|-|TRBV10-3|once
TGTGCCATCAGTGAGTCAACAAATTCACCCCTCCACTTT
CAISESTNSPLHF
>TRBJ2-3|-|TRBV27|-
TGTGCCAGCAGCCTACGTGGCGGGCCAACTGACACAGATACGCAGTATTTT
CASSLRGGPTDTDTQYF
>TRBJ1-1|-|TRBV20-1|-
TGCAGTGCTGTCAAGAACACTGAAGCTTTCTTT
CSAVKNTEAFF
>TRBJ2-1|-|TRBV5-4|-
TGTGCCAGCAGCCCCCCAGGGAATGCCTACAATGAGCAGTTCTTC
CASSPPGNAYNEQFF
>TRBJ1-4|TRBD1|TRBV3-1/TRBV3-2|-
TGTGCCAGCAGCCAAAGGGGACAGGCGGCCTGGGATGAAAAACTGTTTTTT
CASSQRGQAAWDEKLFF
>TRBJ2-3|TRBD2|TRBV25-1|-
TGTGCCAGCAGTGGAGGAGCGGGGGGCAAGGCAGATACGCAGTATTTT
CASSGGAGGKADTQYF
>TRBJ1-5|-|TRBV27|-
TGTGCCAGCAGTTCACATGCGGGGTATCGCAATCAGCCCCAGCATTTT
CASSSHAGYRNQPQHF
>TRBJ1-1|TRBD1|TRBV12-3/TRBV12-4|few
TGTGCCAGCAACAAAGACAGGGTCGGAGCTTTCTTT
CASNKDRVGAFF
>TRBJ2-3|TRBD2|TRBV5-1|-
TGCGCCAGCTACACTAGCGCTAGCACAGATACGCAGTATTTT
CASYTSASTDTQYF
>TRBJ2-5|TRBD1|TRBV5-4|-
TGTGCCAGCAGCCCACGCAGGGGGCCGCTGTACCAAGAGACCCAGTACTTC
CASSPRRGPLYQETQYF
>TRBJ1-1|-|TRBV19|-
TGTGCCAGTAGTATAGTATCAGGTGCGAACACTGAAGCTTTCTTT
CASSIVSGANTEAFF
>TRBJ1-3|TRBD1|TRBV4-1|-
TGCGCCAGCAGCCAAAACAGGGGGTCTGGAAACACCATATATTTT
CASSQNRGSGNTIYF
>TRBJ1-4|-|TRBV12-5|-
TGTGCTAGTGGTCCCCAGAATAATGAAAAACTGTTTTTT
CASGPQNNEKLFF
>TRBJ2-5|TRBD1|TRBV7-9|-
TGTGCCAGCAGCTCGGACAGGGGAGGGGCAGAGACCCAGTACTTC
CASSSDRGGAETQYF
>TRBJ2-7|TRBD1|TRBV5-1|-
TGCGCCAGCGATCTGACAGGGGCTGGATCCGAGCAGTACTTC
CASDLTGAGSEQYF
>TRBJ2-1|-|TRBV30|once
TGTGCCTTTCTCACAGCGGTCCCCTACAATGAGCAGTTCTTC
CAFLTAVPYNEQFF
>TRBJ2-7|-|TRBV30|-
TGTGCCTGGAGTGATGAACGGGAATACGAGCAGTACTTC
CAWSDEREYEQYF
>TRBJ1-5|-|TRBV5-8|-
TGTGCCAGCAGCTTCGTACAGCTCAATCAGCCCCAGCATTTT
CASSFVQLNQPQHF
>TRBJ2-3|TRBD2|TRBV11-3|-
TGTGCCAGCAGCTTAGGTAGCGGGGGTCTCGGAGATACGCAGTATTTT
CASSLGSGGLGDTQYF
>TRBJ2-3|TRBD2|TRBV6-5|once
TGTGCCACCGAGAGCGCAGGGAGGGGCACAGATACGCAGTATTTT
CATESAGRGTDTQYF
>TRBJ1-2|TRBD1|TRBV3-1/TRBV3-2|once
TGTGCCAGCAGCCCGAGGACAGGGAGAGGCTACACCTTC
CASSPRTGRGYTF
>TRBJ1-1|-|TRBV28|-
TGTGCCAGCAGTTCCGTAGGGGGTAACGCTTTCTTT
CASSSVGGNAFF
>TRBJ2-5|TRBD2|TRBV7-9|-
TGTGCCAGCAGCTTAGCGGGTGCGGGGGGGCCGCAAGAGACCCAGTACTTC
CASSLAGAGGPQETQYF
>TRBJ1-4|-|TRBV5-5|-
TGTGCCAGCAGCTCTAGACAGTCAACTAATGAAAAACTGTTTTTT
CASSSRQSTNEKLFF
>TRBJ2-7|TRBD1|TRBV5-1|-
TGCGCCAGCGGATATCAGGGGGTTAGGGACGAGCAGTACTTC
CASGYQGVRDEQYF
>TRBJ1-6|TRBD1|TRBV19|-
TGTGCCAGTAGCCAGGGACAGGGTAATTCACCCCTCCACTTT
CASSQGQGNSPLHF
>TRBJ2-3|TRBD1|TRBV5-5|-
TGTGCCAGCAGACCACAGACAGGGCAAGATACGCAGTATTTT
CASRPQTGQDTQYF
>TRBJ1-4|TRBD1|TRBV3-1/TRBV3-2|-
TGTGCCAGCAGCCAAGAGGACAGGGGGCCGGAAAAACTGTTTTTT
CASSQEDRGPEKLFF
>TRBJ1-2|TRBD1|TRBV19|-
TGTGCCAGTAGACCCCAGGGGGCTCAAGGGAACTATGGCTACACCTTC
CASRPQGAQGNYGYTF
>TRBJ1-3|-|TRBV6-5|-
TGTGCCAGCAGCCAGGACTCTGGAAACACCATATATTTT
CASSQDSGNTIYF
>TRBJ1-1|-|TRBV5-3|-
TGTGCCAGAAGCCGGACATCGAACACTGAAGCTTTCTTT
CARSRTSNTEAFF
>TRBJ2-4|-|TRBV10-3|-
TGTGCCATCAGCGCACCGGGGGTAGCCAAAAACATTCAGTACTTC
CAISAPGVAKNIQYF
>TRBJ2-7|TRBD1|TRBV7-3|-
TGTGCCAGCAGGTCGGGACAGCCTCCCTACGAGCAGTACTTC
CASRSGQPPYEQYF
>TRBJ1-2|TRBD1|TRBV19|-
TGTGCCAGTAGTCTCGACAGGGAAGCTAACTATGGCTACACCTTC
CASSLDREANYGYTF
>TRBJ1-6|-|TRBV5-5|-
TGTGCCAGCAGCTTGCCGCAGATTAATTCACCCCTCCACTTT
CASSLPQINSPLHF
>TRBJ2-5|TRBD2|TRBV18|-
TGTGCCAGCTCACACTGGACTAGCGGAGCTCAAGAGACCCAGTACTTC
CASSHWTSGAQETQYF
>TRBJ1-1|-|TRBV5-1|-
TGCGCCAGCAGCTTCGAGGGATTCACTGAAGCTTTCTTT
CASSFEGFTEAFF
>TRBJ1-5|-|TRBV19|-
TGTGCCTCGAGGACCGGGGAGCAGCCCCAGCATTTT
CASRTGEQPQHF
>TRBJ1-2|-|TRBV4-1|-
TGCGCCAGCAGCCAAGATGGTGGGGGCCTGGGCTATGGCTACACCTTC
CASSQDGGGLGYGYTF
>TRBJ1-3|-|TRBV9|-
TGTGCCAGCAGCGTAGACGGAGGTGGAAACACCATATATTTT
CASSVDGGGNTIYF
>TRBJ2-3|-|TRBV18|-
TGTGCCAGCTCACTTGGCCTGGAGGATACGCAGTATTTT
CASSLGLEDTQYF
>TRBJ1-3|TRBD1|TRBV7-9|-
TGTGCCAGCAGCTTACAGGGGGACTCTGGAAACACCATATATTTT
CASSLQGDSGNTIYF